The rows below give T cell receptor beta chains drawn from one sample of a study of CD8 T cells in Susac syndrome. From the immunoSEQ multiplex PCR reads, TCRdb called clonotypes with MiXCR, one entry per CDR3 protein. The repertoire consists of 350,000 to 550,000 distinct CDR3 sequences, with approximately 89% occurring once and the leading ten covering about 0.12%. The sample taken for sequencing was CD8+ T cells from PBMCs. The receptors originated from a human donor with multiple sclerosis. The CDR3 runs from the conserved cysteine through the conserved F or W. D genes are given only for firm matches. Clone size appears in some rows only: once, few, many, or a class for an expanded clone.

TRBJ2-1 TRBV7-8 TRBD1 - CASSLRRDRVYNEQFF TGTGCCAGCAGCTTAAGACGGGACAGGGTTTACAATGAGCAGTTCTTC
TRBJ1-1 TRBV10-3 - - CAIRTNIDPNTEAFF TGTGCCATCAGGACCAACATAGACCCGAACACTGAAGCTTTCTTT
TRBJ1-4 TRBV4-1 - - CASSHPRGGLTTNEKLFF TGCGCCAGCAGCCACCCGCGTGGAGGGCTTACAACTAATGAAAAACTGTTTTTT
TRBJ2-1 TRBV27 - - CASSLLIGPNGQFF TGTGCCAGCAGTTTACTGATAGGGCCGAATGGGCAGTTCTTC
TRBJ1-1 TRBV30 - - CAWSGRSLGEAFF TGTGCCTGGAGTGGACGTAGTCTAGGGGAAGCTTTCTTT
TRBJ2-2 TRBV20-1 - - CSATPVNTGELFF TGCAGTGCTACGCCCGTAAACACCGGGGAGCTGTTTTTT
TRBJ1-2 TRBV6-1 - once CASSQTTGPVNYGYTF TGTGCCAGCAGTCAAACTACAGGGCCAGTTAACTATGGCTACACCTTC
TRBJ1-5 TRBV27 TRBD1 - CASTPGGAGQPQHF TGTGCCAGCACCCCAGGGGGGGCAGGGCAGCCCCAGCATTTT
TRBJ1-1 TRBV6-2/TRBV6-3 - - CASIPTENTEAFF TGTGCCAGCATCCCGACAGAAAACACTGAAGCTTTCTTT
TRBJ1-5 TRBV19 - - CASSLWTVEWGNQPQHF TGTGCCAGTAGTCTTTGGACAGTCGAATGGGGCAATCAGCCCCAGCATTTT
TRBJ1-2 TRBV7-6 - - CASSPQTGYYGYTF TGTGCCAGCAGCCCACAGACAGGTTACTATGGCTACACCTTC
TRBJ2-2 TRBV20-1 TRBD2 - CSAGIEKRGHTGELFF TGCAGTGCTGGCATTGAGAAGCGGGGTCACACCGGGGAGCTGTTTTTT
TRBJ1-6 TRBV27 - - CASSLIVGSYNSPLHF TGTGCCAGCAGTTTAATAGTCGGCTCCTATAATTCACCCCTCCACTTT
TRBJ1-6 TRBV14 TRBD1 - CASSTPGQWEHNSPLHF TGTGCCAGCAGCACTCCGGGACAGTGGGAACATAATTCACCCCTCCACTTT
TRBJ2-1 TRBV7-9 - - CASSLAGGAKFF TGTGCCAGCAGCTTAGCAGGGGGAGCTAAGTTCTTC
TRBJ2-1 TRBV5-1 TRBD2 few CASGDGTSGSHEQFF TGCGCCAGCGGAGACGGGACTAGCGGGAGTCATGAGCAGTTCTTC
TRBJ1-1 TRBV12-3/TRBV12-4 TRBD1 - CASSPRTGSTEAFF TGTGCCAGCAGTCCCCGGACAGGGAGTACTGAAGCTTTCTTT
TRBJ2-7 TRBV4-1 - - CASSQEVRYPSYEQYF TGCGCCAGCAGCCAAGAGGTTCGGTATCCCTCCTACGAGCAGTACTTC
TRBJ2-7 TRBV7-2 TRBD2 few CASSFSGDEQYF TGTGCCAGCAGCTTTAGCGGGGACGAGCAGTACTTC
TRBJ2-5 TRBV11-2 - - CASSPWTDQETQYF TGTGCCAGCAGCCCATGGACGGACCAAGAGACCCAGTACTTC
TRBJ1-2 TRBV7-3 - - CASSHLLFYGYTF TGTGCCAGCAGCCACTTACTCTTCTATGGCTACACCTTC
TRBJ2-1 TRBV28 TRBD2 - CASSPVAGGPSSEQFF TGTGCCAGCAGTCCCGTAGCGGGAGGGCCGTCTAGTGAGCAGTTCTTC
TRBJ1-3 TRBV7-9 - - CASSLAEGQHGNTIYF TGTGCCAGCAGCTTAGCCGAGGGCCAGCATGGAAACACCATATATTTT
TRBJ1-4 TRBV9 - - CASSVEGNEKLFF TGTGCCAGCAGCGTAGAAGGGAATGAAAAACTGTTTTTT
TRBJ2-1 TRBV5-1 - - CASSLYSVTDNNEQFF TGCGCCAGCAGCCTCTATTCGGTGACGGACAACAATGAGCAGTTCTTC
TRBJ1-2 TRBV7-9 - - CASSLTSLNYGYTF TGTGCCAGCAGCCTGACAAGTCTCAACTATGGCTACACCTTC
TRBJ1-2 TRBV5-1 TRBD1 - CASSLVTGGELNYGYTF TGCGCCAGCAGCTTGGTGACAGGGGGCGAACTTAACTATGGCTACACCTTC
TRBJ1-2 TRBV12-3/TRBV12-4 TRBD1 - CASSLLAPGTGHGKGYTF TGTGCCAGCAGCTTACTCGCCCCTGGGACAGGGCATGGGAAAGGCTACACCTTC
TRBJ2-5 TRBV7-6 - - CASSLEAGEYQETQYF TGTGCCAGCAGCTTAGAGGCAGGGGAATACCAAGAGACCCAGTACTTC
TRBJ2-1 TRBV6-1 - - CASSIRQAYNEQFF TGTGCCAGCAGTATCCGACAGGCCTACAATGAGCAGTTCTTC
TRBJ2-3 TRBV9 - - CASSVAGADTDTQYF TGTGCCAGCAGCGTAGCAGGGGCCGACACAGATACGCAGTATTTT
TRBJ2-2 TRBV29-1 - - CSVIGGIGELFF TGCAGCGTTATAGGTGGGATCGGGGAGCTGTTTTTT
TRBJ1-3 TRBV12-3/TRBV12-4 - - CASRTGSETIF TGTGCCAGCAGAACAGGGTCCGAAACTATTTTT
TRBJ2-1 TRBV7-9 - - CASSFSRQRSYNEQFF TGTGCCAGCAGCTTTTCAAGGCAGCGCTCCTACAATGAGCAGTTCTTC
TRBJ1-5 TRBV2 TRBD1 - CASSDPRQGASNQPQHF TGTGCCAGCAGTGACCCTCGACAGGGGGCGAGCAATCAGCCCCAGCATTTT
TRBJ1-1 TRBV30 - - CAWNALDTEAFF TGTGCCTGGAATGCTCTAGACACTGAAGCTTTCTTT
TRBJ2-5 TRBV4-1 TRBD1 - CASSPYADRAETQYF TGCGCCAGCAGCCCTTATGCAGACAGGGCGGAGACCCAGTACTTC
TRBJ1-1 TRBV6-4 TRBD1 - CASRGDREENTEAFF TGTGCCAGCAGGGGGGACAGGGAGGAGAACACTGAAGCTTTCTTT
TRBJ2-7 TRBV13 - few CASSSDRGSDEQYF TGTGCCAGCAGCTCCGATAGGGGGTCTGACGAGCAGTACTTC
TRBJ1-1 TRBV5-1 - - CASRRGEGSTEAFF TGCGCCAGCCGACGAGGGGAGGGGAGCACTGAAGCTTTCTTT
TRBJ2-7 TRBV20-1 - - CSARTTDSYEQYF TGCAGTGCTAGGACCACGGACAGCTACGAGCAGTACTTC
TRBJ1-1 TRBV30 TRBD1 - CAWSVGTGPFF TGTGCCTGGAGTGTCGGGACAGGGCCTTTCTTT
TRBJ2-7 TRBV27 - - CASTSYSAGYEQYF TGTGCCAGCACTAGTTACTCGGCGGGCTACGAGCAGTACTTC
TRBJ2-5 TRBV7-2 - - CASSLDPVTSLETQYF TGTGCCAGCAGCTTAGATCCTGTGACTAGTTTGGAGACCCAGTACTTC
TRBJ2-2 TRBV19 - - CASSKLPGDPVRAGELFF TGTGCCAGTTCCAAGTTGCCGGGGGATCCCGTAAGGGCCGGGGAGCTGTTTTTT
TRBJ2-1 TRBV12-3/TRBV12-4 - - CATVGRNRNEQFF TGTGCCACTGTAGGGAGGAACCGCAATGAGCAGTTCTTC
TRBJ2-7 TRBV2 - - CASSAFGGLGREEQYF TGTGCCAGCAGTGCCTTTGGGGGCTTGGGGAGGGAGGAGCAGTACTTC
TRBJ2-5 TRBV5-4 TRBD1 - CASSFPGQGARETQYF TGTGCCAGCAGCTTTCCGGGACAGGGGGCGCGGGAGACCCAGTACTTC